This T cell receptor (beta chain) was retrieved from a study of coeliac disease (dated by TCRdb to 2022 to 2024). Notes on the research overall: Each coeliac patient fell into one of three classes: newly diagnosed active disease, refractory coeliac disease type I, or disease kept under control by a gluten-free diet. TRB sequencing worked for samples from roughly 30 subjects, and these included roughly 25 paired bulk unsorted intraepithelial and lamina propria cell samples. Of the approximately 30 patients in the full study, around 22 had coeliac disease confirmed by serology and 8 were controls with non-small intestinal disorders. Next-generation sequencing of rearranged TRB and TRG CDR3 regions was applied to small intestinal lymphocyte fractions from coeliac and non-coeliac patients. Because high-resolution HLA typing was not available, biased TRBV7-2 usage was examined as a proof of principle. The study set out to describe the TR repertoires of small intestinal T cells in active coeliac disease, refractory type I coeliac disease, and coeliac disease treated with a gluten-free diet. Here is what the overall study found, with its caveats: TRB repertoires were mostly private, with most amino acid sequences found in only one sample, and V-gene usage showed no significant difference between disease groups. The separation of intraepithelial from lamina propria cells did not yield high-purity fractions, so cross-contamination between compartments was possible. Active coeliac intraepithelial and lamina propria samples had lower TRB and TRG repertoire clonality than controls, suggesting that diverse T cells were recruited. The authors judged the approach to be unsuitable for unbiased detection of gliadin-specific T cells, because gliadin-specific T cells are scarce and rarely shared between patients.

Cells were frozen in liquid nitrogen in DMSO/FBS as aliquots of roughly 500,000 cells, with a single aliquot from each fraction going to sequencing. All 30 or so patients in the study underwent endoscopy and small intestinal biopsy. Intraepithelial cells were released by stirring biopsies for one hour at 37°C in RPMI containing EGTA, MgCl2 and 1% FBS. The Qiagen DNeasy blood extraction kit was used to extract genomic DNA from the frozen unsorted cell fractions. Worth noting for this clone: Its antigen remains undetermined. No per-base quality is available; no much larger clone lies one base away.

Trimming at the junction amounts to 2 bases on V and 0 bases on J, and the germline ends lie 5 bases apart. The CDR3 spans 13 residues, from the cysteine through the phenylalanine. Only the CDR3 DNA is retained, 39 bases long and in frame from the first base. CDR1 and CDR2 were assigned from the germline V gene as MDHEN and SYDVKM. The protocol used for the library was the immunoSEQ multiplex PCR assay. Using reverse primers that targeted J gene segments together with forward primers that targeted V gene segments, the TR loci were amplified in a multiplexed PCR. The amplified CDR3 regions were sequenced using the Illumina HiSeq System. In the source study's methods: Closely related reads were merged by a nearest-neighbour algorithm to remove PCR and sequencing errors and to collapse the data into unique sequences. Two measures summarised the repertoires: clonality, and T cell density, defined as TR molecules per amount of genomic DNA input. CDR3 amino acid sequences present in at least 80% of unsorted samples were defined as public TRs, and these public TRs were then tested for differential abundance between coeliac and control samples. Kruskal-Wallis tests followed by Dunn post-tests were used to test for differences in clonality and density between disease groups. Entries here come from immuneACCESS through TCRdb and include only in-frame sequences with V and J called. Some clones fail to appear in such tables; in the studies checked, an unresolved V gene covers under half of the shortfall, and the cause of the remainder is unknown. D and trimming come from the DNA, and the V and J calls and clone size come from that table. This sample has roughly 5,100 clones in its table, and 50% to 70% of those were observed once. The ten largest clonotypes hold approximately 6.4% of the sample.

Sequenced material: intraepithelial lymphocytes from the gut. In the paper's terms, the cell subset or site label means: intraepithelial cell (IEC) fraction of small intestinal biopsy. This receptor chain uses TRBV28 and TRBJ2-7; the D gene identity is not certain. This receptor was taken from a woman in her twenties or thirties with active celiac disease. The CDR3 protein sequence reads: CASSLGGSYEQYF. The sequence in DNA is TGTGCCAGCAGTTTAGGCGGCTCCTACGAGCAGTACTTC.